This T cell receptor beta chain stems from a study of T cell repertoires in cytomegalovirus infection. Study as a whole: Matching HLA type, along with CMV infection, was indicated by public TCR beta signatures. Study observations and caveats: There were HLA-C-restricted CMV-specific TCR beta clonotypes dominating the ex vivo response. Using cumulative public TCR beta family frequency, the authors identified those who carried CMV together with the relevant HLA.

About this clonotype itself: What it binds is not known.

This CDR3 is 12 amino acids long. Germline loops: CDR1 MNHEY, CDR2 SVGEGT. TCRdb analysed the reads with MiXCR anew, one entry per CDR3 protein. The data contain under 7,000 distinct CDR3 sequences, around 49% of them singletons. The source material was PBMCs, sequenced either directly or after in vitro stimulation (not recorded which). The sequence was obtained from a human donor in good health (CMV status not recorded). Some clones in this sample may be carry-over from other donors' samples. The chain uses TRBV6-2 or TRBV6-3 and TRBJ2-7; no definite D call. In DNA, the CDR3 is TGTGCCAGCAGTTTCCCACCTCCAGAGCAGTACGTA. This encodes CASSFPPPEQYV.